A few counts support the clone carrying this T cell receptor (beta chain). The data are from a study of control samples from healthy donors and cancer patients. Clones were read by immunoSEQ multiplex PCR, and TCRdb kept only the in-frame ones, dropping some. The table lists approximately 90,000 clones, about 84% of them singletons. The CDR3 is made up of 17 amino acids. The ends were cut back, 2 bases at V and 1 base at J, with 12 bases in the middle. Looked up from germline, CDR1 is MNHEY and CDR2 is SMNVEV (reference sequence). The specimen was blood. This rearrangement joins TRBV27 to TRBJ1-6; D uncertain. The TCR comes from a woman aged 40 to 50 in good health. CDR3 amino acids: CASSLTPPRSYNSPLHF. In DNA, the CDR3 is TGTGCCAGCAGTTTAACCCCCCCCCGGTCCTATAATTCACCCCTCCACTTT.